This record looks at one T cell receptor beta chain sequence and its context. Its antigen is unknown. The data belong to a study of cytomegalovirus exposure and HLA in healthy donors. Whole-study results and caveats: CMV serostatus was the only recorded immune exposure for donors. Fewer N-insertions (relative to the approximately 700-donor mean) were reportedly seen in an Asian-associated ancestry cluster in a later analysis.

The CDR3 has 14 residues. Trimming took off 7 bases at V and 4 bases at J, with 13 bases between the two ends. Germline assignment: CDR1 LNHDA and CDR2 SQIVND (reference sequence). PCR was performed using 60 Vbeta and 13 Jbeta primers. Produced via immunoSEQ multiplex PCR; TCRdb's table is partial and in-frame only. The data contain some 100,000 clones, 84% of them seen just once; the ten biggest clones take up more than 0.95%. Sequencing was performed on PBMCs. The V call is TRBV19, the J call TRBJ2-2; a weak D match, TRBD2 (6 bases). The sequence came from a woman aged 18-35 years in good health and CMV-seronegative. CDR3 protein: CASKSSDITGELFF. CDR3 sequence (DNA): TGTGCCAGTAAATCTAGCGATATCACCGGGGAGCTGTTTTTT.